The clone carrying this T cell receptor (beta chain) was observed many times. Each CDR3 protein gets one entry after TCRdb re-called the RT-PCR reads with MiXCR. The sample lists under 200,000 distinct CDR3 sequences; about 30% were seen once. CDR1 is MNHNY, CDR2 SVGAGI, per germline (reference sequence). The CDR3 consists of 16 residues. The V and J ends lost 0 bases and 6 bases, in that order; junction bases with no gene match: 5. The data were taken from a study of patients and donors after allogeneic stem cell transplantation. The clonotype was recovered from a human donor who was either an allogeneic HSCT recipient or a stem cell or donor lymphocyte infusion donor (not recorded which). It is not recorded whose cells these are; they may come from a transplant donor. The chain is built from TRBV6-6 and TRBJ1-6; 7 bases are shared with TRBD1. Input material: blood, either unsorted or a sorted T cell fraction (not recorded which). The CDR3 DNA reads as TGTGCCAGCAGTTACTCGTGGGACAGACCTAATTCACCCCTCCACTTT. Encoded protein: CASSYSWDRPNSPLHF.